What follows are 26 T cell receptor beta chains derived from one specimen sequenced in a study of shared clonotypes between healthy human individuals. TCRdb's copy holds only in-frame clones and misses some; the assay was immunoSEQ multiplex PCR. The sample shows about 800,000 clones, approximately 97% of them seen only once. Naive CD8 populations comprised CD45RO-negative cells positively selected for CCR7, excluding terminally differentiated effector memory CD45RA+ cells. Sequencing was carried out using naive CD8+ T cells sorted from blood. The receptor source for this set is a man younger than 45 in good health.

Regarding this clone: The identical CDR3 is also encoded by other nucleotide sequences in the sample. This chain joins TRBV29-1 and TRBJ2-2; 7 bases line up with TRBD2. The V gene end was trimmed by 6 bases and the J gene end by 0 bases; junction bases not matched to a gene: 1. Germline loops: CDR1 SQVTM, CDR2 ANQGSEA. This CDR3 spans 13 amino acids. DNA of the CDR3: TGCAGCGTCGGGACTACGAACACCGGGGAGCTGTTTTTT. It is translated as CSVGTTNTGELFF.

The chain recombines TRBV6-5 with TRBJ2-2; D call uncertain. This CDR3 comprises 14 residues. CDR1 is MNHEY, CDR2 SVGAGI, per germline. Trimming shortened V by 5 bases and J by 4 bases, and 11 bases separated the two germline ends. CDR3 in DNA: TGTGCCAGCAGTATAGGGCATTTCACCGGGGAGCTGTTTTTT. It is translated as CASSIGHFTGELFF.

This chain uses TRBV7-9 with TRBJ2-1, with 13 positions matching TRBD2. With V trimmed by 6 bases and J by 7 bases, 3 bases remained unmatched. The CDR3 totals 14 residues. Germline V gene sequence: CDR1 SEHNR, CDR2 FQNEAQ (reference sequence). CDR3: CASRTSGRGNEQFF. The CDR3, as DNA: TGTGCCAGCAGAACTAGCGGGAGGGGGAATGAGCAGTTCTTC.

The rearrangement joins TRBV7-2 to TRBJ1-2, with a tentative D call TRBD1 (5 bases). There are 13 residues in the CDR3. Germline V gene sequence: CDR1 SGHTA, CDR2 FQGNSA. Trimming stripped 9 bases from V and 7 bases from J, with 18 bases between. The CDR3 DNA reads TGTGCCAGTGCCGGGGCAGATCCTGTTGGCTACACCTTC. This encodes CASAGADPVGYTF.

This sequence joins TRBV5-1 and TRBJ2-7; 8 bases line up with TRBD2. Germline trimming cut 5 bases from V and 3 bases from J; bases unmatched to any gene: 10. The CDR3 is made up of 15 amino acids. Germline-derived CDR1 and CDR2 are SGHRS and YFSETQ. The CDR3 is CASRGGLGSGYEQYF. DNA for the CDR3: TGCGCCAGCAGGGGGGGACTAGGTTCAGGCTACGAGCAGTACTTC.

Comments on this clone: The sample holds other DNA sequences that translate to the same CDR3. V and J are TRBV9 and TRBJ2-2; D unresolved. Germline V lookup: CDR1 SGDLS, CDR2 YYNGEE. V was pared by 1 base and J by 4 bases, with 2 bases between. CDR3 length: 12 amino acids. CDR3 nucleotide sequence: TGTGCCAGCAGCGTAAGCACCGGGGAGCTGTTTTTT. Protein: CASSVSTGELFF.

V and J are TRBV27 and TRBJ2-7, with D perhaps TRBD1 or TRBD2 (5 bases each). The CDR3 is 15 amino acids. CDR1 and CDR2 from the germline V gene are MNHEY and SMNVEV (reference sequence). Trimming left V 4 bases short and J 7 bases short, with 20 bases between. This chain's CDR3 is CASSSGAMGLQEQYF. CDR3 DNA: TGTGCCAGCAGTTCCGGGGCCATGGGCCTACAAGAGCAGTACTTC.

The chain links TRBV27 to TRBJ2-1, with TRBD2 matching over 10 bases. Germline-derived CDR1 and CDR2 are MNHEY and SMNVEV (reference sequence). CDR3 length: 13 amino acids. V trimming: 6 bases; J trimming: 9 bases; junction bases outside the gene matches: 5. The CDR3 spells CASSKRTSGEQFF. The CDR3 nucleotides are TGTGCCAGCAGCAAGAGGACTAGCGGTGAGCAGTTCTTC.

The rearrangement links TRBV27 to TRBJ1-5; TRBD1 agrees at 8 bases. The CDR3 consists of 17 residues. The trim removed 5 bases at V and 3 bases at J, leaving 12 bases unmatched. Germline-derived CDR1 and CDR2 are MNHEY and SMNVEV (reference sequence). The CDR3 loop is CASSPSSGTGYNQPQHF. The DNA for the CDR3 is TGTGCCAGCAGTCCATCATCCGGGACAGGATACAATCAGCCCCAGCATTTT.

The chain carries TRBV5-6 and TRBJ2-3; D is undetermined. The CDR3 has 13 amino acids. V was cut by 4 bases and J by 0 bases, with 6 bases left in between. Per the germline V gene, CDR1 is SGHDT and CDR2 is YYEEEE. The CDR3 reads CASSRSSTDTQYF. CDR3 nucleotide sequence: TGTGCCAGCAGCCGTTCTAGCACAGATACGCAGTATTTT.

The V gene is TRBV9, the J gene TRBJ2-7; the match to TRBD2 covers 11 bases. The germline V gene has CDR1 SGDLS and CDR2 YYNGEE. The length of the CDR3 is 15 residues. The junction had 3 bases not matched to a gene; V was cut back by 0 bases and J by 4 bases. In DNA, the CDR3 is TGTGCCAGCAGCGTAGGAATAGCGGGAGGGTACGAGCAGTACTTC. Its translation is CASSVGIAGGYEQYF.

The chain is built from TRBV28 and TRBJ2-7; the D gene is possibly TRBD1 (6 bases). The CDR3 runs to 13 residues. Germline CDR1 is MDHEN and CDR2 is SYDVKM. V was shortened by 2 bases and J by 3 bases, with 8 bases between the two germline ends. Here the CDR3 reads CASSLADSYEQYF. The CDR3 nucleotides are TGTGCCAGCAGTTTAGCGGACAGCTACGAGCAGTACTTC. The full variable domain, its missing parts supplied by reference TRBV28 and TRBJ2-7, is DVKVTQSSRYLVKRTGEKVFLECVQDMDHENMFWYRQDPGLGLRLIYFSYDVKMKEKGDIPEGYSVSREKKERFSLILESASTNQTSMYLCASSLADSYEQYFGPGTRLTVT.

The chain links TRBV29-1 to TRBJ2-1; TRBD1 matches at 9 bases. Germline loops: CDR1 SQVTM, CDR2 ANQGSEA. This CDR3 is built from 14 residues. V dropped 4 bases and J dropped 6; count of bases not matched to a gene: 7. CDR3 residues: CSVGGTGRVNEQFF. Here the CDR3 DNA reads TGCAGCGTTGGGGGGACAGGGAGGGTCAATGAGCAGTTCTTC.

This clone showed up just once. J is TRBJ2-3 and V is TRBV4-3; maybe TRBD1 (5 bases). The germline V gene encodes CDR1 LGHNA and CDR2 YSLEER. This CDR3 region has 17 residues. V lost 0 bases and J 2 bases, leaving 15 bases between the germline ends. The CDR3, as DNA: TGCGCCAGCAGCCAAGATCGCCAGGGAAAACCCACAGATACGCAGTATTTT. This codes for CASSQDRQGKPTDTQYF.

The V and J genes are TRBV4-1 and TRBJ2-1, with 7 bases aligning to TRBD2. The V gene's germline CDR1 is MGHRA and CDR2 YSYEKL. V shed 4 bases and J 4 bases; nucleotides not matched to a gene: 10. The CDR3 contains 16 residues. CDR3 DNA: TGCGCCAGCAGCCTGACGGTTAGCGGGTCTTACAATGAGCAGTTCTTC. This encodes CASSLTVSGSYNEQFF.

Here the CDR3 reads CASRGQEPNQPQHF. The CDR3, as DNA: TGTGCCAGCCGGGGACAGGAGCCTAATCAGCCCCAGCATTTT. The chain uses TRBV27 and TRBJ1-5; 8 bases are a match to TRBD1. The CDR3 spans 14 residues. V lost 8 bases and J lost 4; bases outside the gene matches: 7. Germline V lookup: CDR1 MNHEY, CDR2 SMNVEV (reference sequence).

The DNA for the CDR3 is TGTGCCAGCACTCCGGGACTAGCGGGACTGGATACGCAGTATTTT. It specifies CASTPGLAGLDTQYF. The V gene is TRBV6-5, the J gene TRBJ2-3; 13 bases align to TRBD2. The length of the CDR3 is 15 residues. Germline loops: CDR1 MNHEY, CDR2 SVGAGI. Unmatched junction bases numbered 7, after V lost 7 bases and J lost 6 bases.

The chain links TRBV27 to TRBJ2-3; 8 nucleotides match TRBD1. V shed 3 bases, J shed 3 bases, and the junction held 5 bases outside the gene matches. CDR3 length equals 15 residues. Germline loops: CDR1 MNHEY, CDR2 SMNVEV (reference sequence). The CDR3 sequence: CASSFLDRATDTQYF. The CDR3, as DNA: TGTGCCAGCAGTTTCTTGGACAGGGCGACAGATACGCAGTATTTT.

CDR3 sequence (DNA): TGTGCCAGCAGCGGGGACAGCCTTGATGGCTACACCTTC. This gives the protein CASSGDSLDGYTF. The V gene is TRBV7-3, the J gene TRBJ1-2, with 7 bases matching TRBD1. In germline, CDR1 is SGHTA, CDR2 FQGTGA. The CDR3 consists of 13 residues. V lost 5 bases to trimming and J lost 6 bases; unmatched junction nucleotides: 6.

V usage is TRBV15 and J usage is TRBJ1-4; D may be TRBD1 (5 bases). The V end was cut by 6 bases, the J end by 7 bases, with 6 bases between. CDR3 size: 11 residues. Germline V CDR1 and CDR2: LNHNV, YYDKDF (reference sequence). DNA of the CDR3: TGTGCCACCAGAGGGGTTGAAAAACTGTTTTTT. Amino acid sequence: CATRGVEKLFF.

J is TRBJ2-1 and V is TRBV18, with 11 nucleotides matching TRBD2. The CDR3 runs 19 residues. The trim removed 2 bases at V and 4 bases at J, leaving 13 bases unmatched. Germline lookup yields CDR1 KGHSH and CDR2 LQKENI. CDR3 nucleotide sequence: TGTGCCAGCTCACCAAGTGACTCAACCGGGACTAGCGGATACAATGAGCAGTTCTTC. Its translation: CASSPSDSTGTSGYNEQFF.

The V call is TRBV13, the J call TRBJ2-7, with a possible D match to TRBD2 (5 bases). Germline V gene sequence: CDR1 PRHDT, CDR2 FYEKMQ (reference sequence). The length of the CDR3 is 17 residues. V gave up 4 bases and J gave up 5 bases, with 24 bases separating them. Here the CDR3 reads CASSSPAGQRLGNEQYF. In nucleotides, the CDR3 is TGTGCCAGCAGCTCCCCCGCCGGTCAGCGCCTCGGGAACGAGCAGTACTTC.

The table lists this clone with a count of one. This chain joins TRBV5-1 and TRBJ2-3; either TRBD1 or TRBD2 may supply D (5 bases each). The germline CDR1 and CDR2 sequences are SGHRS and YFSETQ. The CDR3 runs to 14 residues. Trimming stripped 4 bases from V and 6 bases from J, with 15 bases between. The CDR3 sequence is CASSPGGRGDTQYF. For the CDR3, the DNA is TGCGCCAGCAGCCCCGGAGGTAGGGGCGATACGCAGTATTTT.

The chain couples TRBV9 to TRBJ2-7; D may correspond to TRBD1 or TRBD2 (5 bases each). V dropped 0 bases and J dropped 2 bases, with 12 bases sitting between them. Germline V lookup: CDR1 SGDLS, CDR2 YYNGEE. The CDR3 runs 15 residues. CDR3 bases: TGTGCCAGCAGCGTAGGTGAGACAGCGGCCTACGAGCAGTACTTC. Translating it yields CASSVGETAAYEQYF.

The chain has TRBV28 and TRBJ1-5; D is perhaps TRBD1 (5 bases). CDR3 length: 12 residues. Germline V CDR1 and CDR2: MDHEN, SYDVKM. V was cut by 5 bases and J by 6 bases, with 8 bases left in between. The CDR3 reads CASSKGVQPQHF. Here the CDR3 DNA reads TGTGCCAGCAGTAAAGGGGTTCAGCCCCAGCATTTT.

The CDR3 loop is CASSQDPGVWETQYF. In nucleotides, the CDR3 is TGTGCCAGCAGCCAAGATCCCGGGGTCTGGGAGACCCAGTACTTC. The chain recombines TRBV4-2 with TRBJ2-5, with a tentative D call TRBD2 (5 bases). This CDR3 has 15 residues. V dropped 0 bases and J dropped 5 bases, with 13 bases sitting between them. From germline, CDR1 is LGHNA and CDR2 YNFKEQ.